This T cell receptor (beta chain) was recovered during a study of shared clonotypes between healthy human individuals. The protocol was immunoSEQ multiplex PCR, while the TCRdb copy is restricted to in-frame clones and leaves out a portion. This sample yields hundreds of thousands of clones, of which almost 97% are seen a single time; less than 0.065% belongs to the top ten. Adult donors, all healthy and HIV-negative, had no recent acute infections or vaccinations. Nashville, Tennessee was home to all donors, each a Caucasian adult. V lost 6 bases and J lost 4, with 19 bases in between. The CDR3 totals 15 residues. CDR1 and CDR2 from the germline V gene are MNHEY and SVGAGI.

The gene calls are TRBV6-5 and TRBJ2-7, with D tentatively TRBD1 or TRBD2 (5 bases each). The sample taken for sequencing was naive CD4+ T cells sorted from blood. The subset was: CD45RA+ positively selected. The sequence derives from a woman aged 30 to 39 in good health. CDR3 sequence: CASRERDGYLYEQYF. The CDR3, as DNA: TGTGCCAGCAGGGAAAGGGACGGCTACCTATACGAGCAGTACTTC.